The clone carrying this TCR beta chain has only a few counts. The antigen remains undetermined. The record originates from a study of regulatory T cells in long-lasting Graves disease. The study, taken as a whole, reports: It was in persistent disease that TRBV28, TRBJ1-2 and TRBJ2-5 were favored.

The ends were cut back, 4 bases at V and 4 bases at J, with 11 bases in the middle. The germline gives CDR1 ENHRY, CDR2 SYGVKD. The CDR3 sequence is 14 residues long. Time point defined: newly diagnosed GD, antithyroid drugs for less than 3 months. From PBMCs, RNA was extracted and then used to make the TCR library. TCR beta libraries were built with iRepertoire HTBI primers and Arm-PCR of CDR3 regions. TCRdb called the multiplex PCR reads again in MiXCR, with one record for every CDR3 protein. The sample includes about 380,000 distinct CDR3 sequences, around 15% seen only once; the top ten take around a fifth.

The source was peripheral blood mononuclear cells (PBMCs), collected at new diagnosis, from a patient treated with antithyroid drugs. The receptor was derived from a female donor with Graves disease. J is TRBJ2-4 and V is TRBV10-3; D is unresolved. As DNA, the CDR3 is TGTGCCATCAGTGCCGAGGACGGGAAAAACATTCAGTACTTC. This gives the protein CAISAEDGKNIQYF.